The 19 T cell receptor beta chains in this list originate from one sample, sequenced in a study of CD8+CD57+ T cells in acquired aplastic anemia. The template used for profiling TCR beta VDJ and CDR3 was genomic DNA. TCRdb used MiXCR to reprocess the reads, holding one entry per CDR3 protein. Of 200,000 to 250,000 distinct CDR3 sequences listed, about 37% are singletons. The sequenced sample consisted of sorted CD4+, CD8+, or CD8+CD57+ T cells (not recorded which) from PBMCs. These receptors all stem from a human donor in good health, serving as a control.

The gene calls are TRBV5-1 and TRBJ1-6; D is perhaps TRBD1 (5 bases). V lost 4 bases, J lost 9 bases, and 17 bases lay in between. Germline V gives CDR1 SGHRS, CDR2 YFSETQ. CDR3 length: 15 residues. The CDR3: CASSRDSPFFSPLHF. Written as DNA, the CDR3 is TGCGCCAGCAGCCGCGACAGCCCATTTTTTTCACCCCTCCACTTT.

This clonotype was counted between two and nine times. This chain uses TRBV20-1 with TRBJ1-5; 9 bases are shared with TRBD1. This CDR3 is 17 amino acids long. Trimming took 1 base from V and 1 from J; bases not matched to a gene: 8. Germline V gene data show CDR1 as DFQATT and CDR2 as SNEGSKA (reference sequence). The CDR3 bases are TGCAGTGCTAGAGCCAAACAGGGGGCGGAAAGCAATCAGCCCCAGCATTTT. Residues: CSARAKQGAESNQPQHF.

This clonotype was found a few times. The chain has TRBV6-1 and TRBJ1-5, with D perhaps matching TRBD1 (6 bases). V lost 7 bases and J lost 0, with 13 bases in between. The germline V gene encodes CDR1 MNHNS and CDR2 SASEGT. This CDR3 is built from 15 residues. The CDR3 loop is CASNPGAHSNQPQHF. CDR3 DNA sequence: TGTGCCAGCAATCCAGGGGCACATAGCAATCAGCCCCAGCATTTT.

The chain employs TRBV4-1 and TRBJ1-2; D is unresolved. The CDR3 has 14 residues. V lost 0 bases, J lost 6 bases, and 11 bases lay in between. CDR1 MGHRA and CDR2 YSYEKL come from the germline V gene. Here the CDR3 DNA reads TGCGCCAGCAGCCAAGACGCAGATGGCCATGGCTACACCTTC. Its protein product is CASSQDADGHGYTF.

There are many counts of this clonotype. The rearrangement joins TRBV7-8 to TRBJ1-2, with D possibly matching TRBD1 (6 bases). V lost 2 bases and J 8 bases, leaving 18 bases between the germline ends. This CDR3 is built from 15 residues. Germline V CDR1 and CDR2: SGHVS, FQNEAQ. The CDR3 region has the DNA TGTGCCAGCAGCTTAAGCAGTGCAGGGGCGGGGGGCTACACCTTC. Protein product: CASSLSSAGAGGYTF.

The chain combines TRBV6-5 with TRBJ2-6; TRBD1 agrees at 7 bases. The CDR3 spans 17 residues. The germline CDR1 and CDR2 sequences are MNHEY and SVGAGI. V shed 0 bases, J shed 3 bases, and the junction held 5 bases outside the gene matches. The CDR3 here is CASSYSSTGVGANVLTF. Here the CDR3 DNA reads TGTGCCAGCAGTTACTCGAGTACAGGGGTTGGGGCCAACGTCCTGACTTTC.

Only a few counts were recorded for this clonotype. This chain connects TRBV10-3 to TRBJ2-2; D uncertain. CDR1 is ENHRY, CDR2 SYGVKD, per germline. Trimming took off 10 bases at V and 2 bases at J, with 14 bases between the two ends. The CDR3 runs to 14 residues. CDR3 protein: CASSRRINTGELFF. The DNA of the CDR3 is TGTGCCAGCAGCCGGAGAATAAACACCGGGGAGCTGTTTTTT.

Comments on this clonotype: This sequence may be a read error, since a much larger clone differs from it by one base. V is TRBV7-2 and J is TRBJ1-1; D uncertain. CDR3 length: 14 amino acids. CDR1 SGHTA and CDR2 FQGNSA come from the germline V gene. V was shortened by 8 bases and J by 1 base, with 14 bases between the two germline ends. CDR3 protein: CASGPGGKNTEAFF. Here the CDR3 DNA reads TGTGCCAGCGGACCGGGCGGGAAGAACACTGAAGCTTTCTTT.

Remarks on this clonotype: A much larger clone is a single base away; this may be a read error. This sequence joins TRBV20-1 and TRBJ1-4; TRBD1 agrees at 9 bases. The CDR3 extends over 15 amino acids. Germline loops: CDR1 DFQATT, CDR2 SNEGSKA (reference sequence). The trim removed 1 base at V and 6 bases at J, leaving 6 bases unmatched. In DNA, the CDR3 is TGCAGTGCTAGAGGCCGGACAGGGGTGTATGAAAAACTGTTTTTT. Translation gives CSARGRTGVYEKLFF.

This clonotype was detected many times. The chain has TRBV20-1 and TRBJ2-5; D perhaps matches TRBD2 (5 bases). Trimming took off 1 base at V and 5 bases at J, with 11 bases between the two ends. The germline V gene encodes CDR1 DFQATT and CDR2 SNEGSKA (reference sequence). This CDR3 contains 13 residues. The CDR3 region has the DNA TGCAGTGCTAGAGTCGAGGGTTCGGAGACCCAGTACTTC. It yields the protein CSARVEGSETQYF.

Notes on this clonotype: This may be a read error: a much more frequent sequence differs by one nucleotide. The J gene is TRBJ2-7, the V gene TRBV2, with 10 bases lining up with TRBD2. Germline loops: CDR1 SNHLY, CDR2 FYNNEI. V lost 6 bases to trimming and J lost 5 bases; unmatched junction nucleotides: 13. The length of the CDR3 is 16 residues. The CDR3: CASSSQSGGALDEQYF. CDR3 coding DNA: TGTGCCAGCAGCTCACAGAGCGGGGGGGCCTTGGACGAGCAGTACTTC.

The genes are TRBV9 and TRBJ2-1; no clear D gene. CDR3 size: 17 residues. CDR1 is SGDLS, CDR2 YYNGEE, per germline. V dropped 2 bases and J dropped 1 base, with 16 bases sitting between them. CDR3 region: CASSVRNYRLSYNEQFF. CDR3 sequence (DNA): TGTGCCAGCAGCGTCCGGAACTACCGCCTTTCCTACAATGAGCAGTTCTTC. Filled out from reference TRBV9 and TRBJ2-1, the complete variable domain reads DSGVTQTPKHLITATGQRVTLRCSPRSGDLSVYWYQQSLDQGLQFLIQYYNGEERAKGNILERFSAQQFPDLHSELNLSSLELGDSALYFCASSVRNYRLSYNEQFFGPGTRLTVL.

The CDR3 protein is CASSPGTGISGNTIYF. As DNA, the CDR3 is TGTGCCAGCAGCCCGGGGACAGGGATCTCTGGAAACACCATATATTTT. The chain employs TRBV14 and TRBJ1-3, with 9 bases lining up with TRBD1. The J segment lost 0 bases and the V segment lost 4 bases, leaving 4 bases of the junction unmatched. This CDR3 is built from 16 residues. Germline CDR1 reads SGHDN; CDR2 reads FVKESK.

V gene TRBV19 combines with J gene TRBJ1-5; 8 bases line up with TRBD1. The germline gives CDR1 LNHDA, CDR2 SQIVND (reference sequence). J lost 0 bases, V lost 9 bases, and 7 bases had no gene match. The CDR3 totals 15 residues. The CDR3 protein is CASVDREYSNQPQHF. The CDR3 DNA reads TGTGCCAGCGTGGACAGGGAGTATAGCAATCAGCCCCAGCATTTT.

The chain employs TRBV28 and TRBJ1-6; D is uncertain. This CDR3 comprises 11 residues. The V and J ends lost 8 bases and 6 bases respectively, with 5 bases between them. The germline V gene has CDR1 MDHEN and CDR2 SYDVKM. The CDR3 bases are TGTGCCAGCCGTGGTAATTCACCCCTCCACTTT. This translates into CASRGNSPLHF.

This clonotype occurred many times. The chain combines TRBV20-1 with TRBJ1-5; unclear D gene. CDR3 length: 14 amino acids. Trimming pared 5 bases from V and 3 bases from J, leaving 14 bases between. Germline loops: CDR1 DFQATT, CDR2 SNEGSKA (reference sequence). The CDR3 nucleotides read TGCAGTGCTTCCGTCGGGCTACCCAATCAGCCCCAGCATTTT. Translated, it gives CSASVGLPNQPQHF.

The chain uses TRBV7-9 and TRBJ1-1; the D gene is possibly TRBD1 (5 bases). V lost 4 bases and J 1 base, leaving 13 bases between the germline ends. CDR1 and CDR2 (germline): SEHNR, FQNEAQ (reference sequence). The CDR3 totals 15 residues. The CDR3 here is CASSSGGRGNTEAFF. For the CDR3, the DNA is TGTGCCAGCAGCTCGGGGGGTCGGGGGAACACTGAAGCTTTCTTT. The full variable domain, with the rest looked up from reference TRBV7-9 and TRBJ1-1, is DTGVSQNPRHKITKRGQNVTFRCDPISEHNRLYWYRQTLGQGPEFLTYFQNEAQLEKSRLLSDRFSAERPKGSFSTLEIQRTEQGDSAMYLCASSSGGRGNTEAFFGQGTRLTVV.

The chain recombines TRBV15 with TRBJ1-6, with 7 positions matching TRBD1. This CDR3 region has 16 residues. Unmatched junction bases numbered 5, after V lost 0 bases and J lost 6 bases. Looked up from germline, CDR1 is LNHNV and CDR2 is YYDKDF (reference sequence). CDR3: CATSREETGLNSPLHF. In DNA, the CDR3 is TGTGCCACCAGCAGAGAAGAGACAGGGCTTAATTCACCCCTCCACTTT. Full variable domain (remainder filled in from reference TRBV15 and TRBJ1-6): DAMVIQNPRYQVTQFGKPVTLSCSQTLNHNVMYWYQQKSSQAPKLLFHYYDKDFNNEADTPDNFQSRRPNTSFCFLDIRSPGLGDTAMYLCATSREETGLNSPLHFGNGTRLTVT.

This clonotype was observed many times. The chain links TRBV7-9 to TRBJ1-6; 8 nucleotides align to TRBD1. CDR3 length: 16 amino acids. Germline-derived CDR1 and CDR2 are SEHNR and FQNEAQ (reference sequence). Trimming cost V 5 bases and J 5 bases; bases outside gene matches: 8. CDR3 protein: CASSQQGVLDNSPLHF. The CDR3 coding sequence is TGTGCCAGCAGCCAACAGGGGGTGCTCGATAATTCACCCCTCCACTTT.